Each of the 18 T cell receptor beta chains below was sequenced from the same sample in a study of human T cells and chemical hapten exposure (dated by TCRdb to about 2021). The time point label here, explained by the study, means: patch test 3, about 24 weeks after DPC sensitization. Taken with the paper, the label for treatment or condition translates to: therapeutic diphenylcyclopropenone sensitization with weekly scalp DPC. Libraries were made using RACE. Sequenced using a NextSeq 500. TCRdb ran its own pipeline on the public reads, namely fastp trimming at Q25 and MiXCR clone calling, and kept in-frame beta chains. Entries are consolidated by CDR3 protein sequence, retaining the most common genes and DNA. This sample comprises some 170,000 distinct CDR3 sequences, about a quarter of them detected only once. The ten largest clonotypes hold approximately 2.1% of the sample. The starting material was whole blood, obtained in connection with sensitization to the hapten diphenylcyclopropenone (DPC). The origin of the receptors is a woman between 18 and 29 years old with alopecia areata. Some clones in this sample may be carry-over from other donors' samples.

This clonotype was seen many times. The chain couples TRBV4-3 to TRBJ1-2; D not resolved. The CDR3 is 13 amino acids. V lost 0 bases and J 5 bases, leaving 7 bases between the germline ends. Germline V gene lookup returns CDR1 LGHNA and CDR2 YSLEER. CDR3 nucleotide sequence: TGCGCCAGCAGCCAAGATGGCGTGTATGGCTACACCTTC. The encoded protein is CASSQDGVYGYTF.

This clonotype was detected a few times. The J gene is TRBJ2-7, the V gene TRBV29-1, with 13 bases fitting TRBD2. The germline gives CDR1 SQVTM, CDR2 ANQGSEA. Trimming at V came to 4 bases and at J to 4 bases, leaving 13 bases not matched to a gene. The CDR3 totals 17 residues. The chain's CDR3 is CSVVGTSGNSRGYEQYF. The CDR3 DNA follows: TGCAGCGTTGTCGGGACTAGCGGGAACAGTCGGGGTTACGAGCAGTACTTC.

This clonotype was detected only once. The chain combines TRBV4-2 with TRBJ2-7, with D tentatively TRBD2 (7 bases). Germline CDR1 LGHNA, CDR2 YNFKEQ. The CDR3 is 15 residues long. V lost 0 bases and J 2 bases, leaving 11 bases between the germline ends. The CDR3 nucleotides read TGTGCCAGCAGCCAAGATGTAGGGGGGGCCTACGAGCAGTACTTC. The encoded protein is CASSQDVGGAYEQYF.

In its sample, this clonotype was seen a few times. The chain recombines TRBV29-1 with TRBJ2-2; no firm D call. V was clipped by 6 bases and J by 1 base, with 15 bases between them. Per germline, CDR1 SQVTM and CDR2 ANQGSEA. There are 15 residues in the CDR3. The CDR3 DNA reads TGCAGCGTCCGATATACGGCGGTGAACACCGGGGAGCTGTTTTTT. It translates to CSVRYTAVNTGELFF.

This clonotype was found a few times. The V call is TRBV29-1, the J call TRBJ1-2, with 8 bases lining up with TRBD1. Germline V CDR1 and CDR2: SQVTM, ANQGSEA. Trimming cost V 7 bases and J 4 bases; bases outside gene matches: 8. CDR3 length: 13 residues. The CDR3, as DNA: TGCAGCGCAAACGGACAGGGAGGCTATGGCTACACCTTC. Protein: CSANGQGGYGYTF.

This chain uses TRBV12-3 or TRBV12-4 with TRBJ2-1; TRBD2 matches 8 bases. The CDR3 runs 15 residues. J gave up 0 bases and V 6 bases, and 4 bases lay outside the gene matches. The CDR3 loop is CASSPTSVSYNEQFF. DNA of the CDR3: TGTGCCAGCAGCCCGACTAGCGTCTCCTACAATGAGCAGTTCTTC.

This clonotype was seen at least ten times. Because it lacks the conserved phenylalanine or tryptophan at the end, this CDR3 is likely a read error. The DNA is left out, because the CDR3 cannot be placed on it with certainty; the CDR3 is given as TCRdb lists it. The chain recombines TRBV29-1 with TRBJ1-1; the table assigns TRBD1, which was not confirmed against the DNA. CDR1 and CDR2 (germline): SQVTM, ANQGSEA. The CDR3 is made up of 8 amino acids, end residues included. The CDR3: CSVELGQV.

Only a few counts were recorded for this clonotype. Here the CDR3 reads CSASPSGSDEQYF. The CDR3 DNA follows: TGCAGTGCTAGCCCCAGCGGGAGCGACGAGCAGTACTTC. This sequence joins TRBV20-1 and TRBJ2-7; TRBD2 matches 8 bases. There are 13 residues in the CDR3. V lost 3 bases, J lost 5 bases, and 6 bases stayed unmatched. Germline V gives CDR1 DFQATT, CDR2 SNEGSKA (reference sequence).

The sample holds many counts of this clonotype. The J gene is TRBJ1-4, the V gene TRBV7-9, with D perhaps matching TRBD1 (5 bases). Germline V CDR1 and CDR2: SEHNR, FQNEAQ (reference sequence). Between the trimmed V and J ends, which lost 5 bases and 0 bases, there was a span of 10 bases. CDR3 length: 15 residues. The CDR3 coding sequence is TGTGCCAGCAGCCTAACGACAGCAACTAATGAAAAACTGTTTTTT. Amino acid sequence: CASSLTTATNEKLFF.

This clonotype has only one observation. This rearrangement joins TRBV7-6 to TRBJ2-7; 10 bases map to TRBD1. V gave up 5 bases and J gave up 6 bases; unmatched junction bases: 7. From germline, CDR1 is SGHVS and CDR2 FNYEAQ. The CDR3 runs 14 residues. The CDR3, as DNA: TGTGCCAGCAGCACCGGACAGGGGGGCGGCGAGCAGTACTTC. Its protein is CASSTGQGGGEQYF.

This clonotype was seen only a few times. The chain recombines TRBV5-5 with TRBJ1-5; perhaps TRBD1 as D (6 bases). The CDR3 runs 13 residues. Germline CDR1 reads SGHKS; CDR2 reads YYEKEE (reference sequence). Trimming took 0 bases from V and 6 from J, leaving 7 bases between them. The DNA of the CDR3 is TGTGCCAGCAGCTTGGGGGACATTCAGCCCCAGCATTTT. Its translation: CASSLGDIQPQHF.

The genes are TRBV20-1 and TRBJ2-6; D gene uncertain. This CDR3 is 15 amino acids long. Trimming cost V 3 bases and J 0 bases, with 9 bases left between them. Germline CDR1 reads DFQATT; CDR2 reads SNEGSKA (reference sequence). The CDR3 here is CSASRSYSGANVLTF. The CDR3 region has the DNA TGCAGTGCTAGCAGATCCTACTCTGGGGCCAACGTCCTGACTTTC.

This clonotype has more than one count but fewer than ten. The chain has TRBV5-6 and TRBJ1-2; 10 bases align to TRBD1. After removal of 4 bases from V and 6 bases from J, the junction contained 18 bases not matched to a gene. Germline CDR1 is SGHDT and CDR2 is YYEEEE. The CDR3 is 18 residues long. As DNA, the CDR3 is TGTGCCAGCAGCCCCAGGACAGGGGGGTTTAGAGTGTTTAATGGCTACACCTTC. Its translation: CASSPRTGGFRVFNGYTF.

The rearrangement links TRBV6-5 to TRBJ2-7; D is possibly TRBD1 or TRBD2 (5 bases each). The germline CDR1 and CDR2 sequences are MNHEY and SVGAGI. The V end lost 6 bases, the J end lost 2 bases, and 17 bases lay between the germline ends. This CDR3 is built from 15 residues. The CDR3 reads CASSLMGQGAYEQYF. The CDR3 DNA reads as TGTGCCAGCAGCCTCATGGGGCAGGGAGCCTACGAGCAGTACTTC.

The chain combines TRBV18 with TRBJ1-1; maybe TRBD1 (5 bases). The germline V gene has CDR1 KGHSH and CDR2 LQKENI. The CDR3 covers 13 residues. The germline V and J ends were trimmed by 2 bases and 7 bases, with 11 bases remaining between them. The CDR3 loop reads CASSPWEGFEAFF. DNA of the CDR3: TGTGCCAGCTCACCATGGGAGGGGTTTGAAGCTTTCTTT. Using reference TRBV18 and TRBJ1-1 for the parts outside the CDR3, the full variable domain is NAGVMQNPRHLVRRRGQEARLRCSPMKGHSHVYWYRQLPEEGLKFMVYLQKENIIDESGMPKERFSAEFPKEGPSILRIQQVVRGDSAAYFCASSPWEGFEAFFGQGTRLTVV.

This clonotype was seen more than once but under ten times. The CDR3 nucleotides are TGTGCCATCCGCGCGGGACAGTTACTAACCTACGAGCAGTACTTC. Its translation is CAIRAGQLLTYEQYF. V gene TRBV10-3 combines with J gene TRBJ2-7, with D perhaps matching TRBD1 (7 bases). The CDR3 runs to 15 residues. The germline gives CDR1 ENHRY, CDR2 SYGVKD. The V end was cut by 8 bases, the J end by 2 bases, with 19 bases between.

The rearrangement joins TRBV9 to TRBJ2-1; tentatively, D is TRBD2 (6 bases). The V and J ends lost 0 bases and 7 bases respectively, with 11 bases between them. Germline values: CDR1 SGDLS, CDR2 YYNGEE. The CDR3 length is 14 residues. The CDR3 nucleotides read TGTGCCAGCAGCGTAGGCGGGAAAGGTAATGAGCAGTTCTTC. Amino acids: CASSVGGKGNEQFF.

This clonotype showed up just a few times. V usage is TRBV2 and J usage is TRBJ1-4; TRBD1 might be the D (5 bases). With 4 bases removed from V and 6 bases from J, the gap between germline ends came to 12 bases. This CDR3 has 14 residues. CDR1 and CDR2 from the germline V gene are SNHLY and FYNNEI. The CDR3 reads CASSVRGEDEKLFF. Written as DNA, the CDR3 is TGTGCCAGCAGTGTTAGGGGCGAAGATGAAAAACTGTTTTTT. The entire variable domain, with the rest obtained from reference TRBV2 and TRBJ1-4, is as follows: EPEVTQTPSHQVTQMGQEVILRCVPISNHLYFYWYRQILGQKVEFLVSFYNNEISEKSEIFDDQFSVERPDGSNFTLKIRSTKLEDSAMYFCASSVRGEDEKLFFGSGTQLSVL.